The 5 T cell receptor beta chains listed next were all sequenced from one sample in a study of T cells after yellow fever vaccination. TCRdb itself ran the 5' RACE reads through MiXCR, one entry per CDR3 protein. Of fewer than 450,000 distinct CDR3 sequences in the sample, about 8.3% were seen once. Here the sequenced sample was PBMCs, taken about 41 days after the first yellow fever vaccination. All receptors come from a man aged 18-30 years who received the YFV17D yellow fever vaccine.

V and J are TRBV30 and TRBJ2-2; the D is unclear. V lost 1 base to trimming and J lost 5 bases, with 17 bases between them. The germline V gene encodes CDR1 GTSNPN and CDR2 SVGIG (reference sequence). The CDR3 is 16 residues long. For the CDR3, the DNA is TGTGCCTGGAGTGCCGTACCGGATCTGTTTACCGGGGAGCTGTTTTTT. Translated, it gives CAWSAVPDLFTGELFF.

This clonotype was seen only a few times. The J gene is TRBJ2-2, the V gene TRBV4-1; D unresolved. Trimming took off 2 bases at V and 2 bases at J, with 15 bases between the two ends. This CDR3 region has 17 residues. In germline, CDR1 is MGHRA, CDR2 YSYEKL. Here the CDR3 DNA reads TGCGCCAGCAGCCAAAGGTCACGCTGGGCCAACACCGGGGAGCTGTTTTTT. Its protein product is CASSQRSRWANTGELFF.

Concerning this clonotype itself: One junction end does not reproduce the germline sequence, and a read error may be involved. The rearrangement links TRBV6-2 or TRBV6-3 to TRBJ1-5; TRBD1 matches at 9 bases. This CDR3 has 17 residues. CDR1 and CDR2 (germline): MNHEY, SVGEGT. In DNA form, the CDR3 reads TGTGCCAGCAGTTACCGGCGTCGACAGGGGGATCATCAGCCCCGGCATTTT. Its protein is CASSYRRRQGDHQPRHF.

This chain uses TRBV10-3 with TRBJ1-4; D is possibly TRBD1 (5 bases). The CDR3 length is 14 residues. Germline loops: CDR1 ENHRY, CDR2 SYGVKD. V was shortened by 6 bases and J by 8 bases, with 16 bases between the two germline ends. CDR3 DNA: TGTGCCATCAGCGCCACGGGGGGTCGGGAAAAACTGTTTTTT. This encodes CAISATGGREKLFF.

This clonotype was seen at least ten times. The chain joins TRBV5-1 to TRBJ2-5; 10 bases are shared with TRBD1. Germline values: CDR1 SGHRS, CDR2 YFSETQ. Trimming removed 4 bases from V and 5 bases from J; junction bases left unmatched: 8. The CDR3 length is 15 residues. CDR3 coding DNA: TGCGCCAGCAGCCCGGGACAGGGGCTTGGGGAGACCCAGTACTTC. Amino acid sequence: CASSPGQGLGETQYF.